Presented here are 18 T cell receptor beta chains from one specimen sequenced in a study of regulatory T cells in long-lasting Graves disease. As to time point: persistent/refractory GD, antithyroid drugs over 5 years with positive TRAb. Extracted RNA from PBMCs served as the source of the TCR library. Building the TCR beta libraries relied on iRepertoire HTBI primers, and CDR3 regions underwent Arm-PCR. TCRdb itself ran the multiplex PCR reads through MiXCR, one entry per CDR3 protein. The sample yields approximately 400,000 distinct CDR3 sequences, 23% seen once. The specimen comprised peripheral blood mononuclear cells (PBMCs), sampled when the disease was refractory, from a patient treated with antithyroid drugs. These receptors all stem from a female donor with Graves disease.

The genes are TRBV30 and TRBJ1-5; D is uncertain. CDR3 length equals 12 residues. V was trimmed by 0 bases and J by 4 bases, leaving 4 bases between them. Germline assignment: CDR1 GTSNPN and CDR2 SVGIG (reference sequence). The DNA of the CDR3 is TGTGCCTGGAGTGTAGGGAATCAGCCCCAGCATTTT. Protein: CAWSVGNQPQHF.

In its sample, this clonotype was seen many times. The rearrangement links TRBV27 to TRBJ1-1, with 10 bases identical to TRBD1. V shed 2 bases, J shed 12 bases, and the junction held 12 bases outside the gene matches. Per the germline V gene, CDR1 is MNHEY and CDR2 is SMNVEV (reference sequence). The CDR3 is 15 amino acids. Written as DNA, the CDR3 is TGTGCCAGCAGTTTAACCTACCCGGGACAGGGGTTAACTTTCTTT. As protein: CASSLTYPGQGLTFF.

The chain links TRBV13 to TRBJ1-1; unclear D gene. The CDR3 sequence is 13 residues long. V lost 4 bases to trimming and J lost 0 bases, with 6 bases between them. Germline V gives CDR1 PRHDT, CDR2 FYEKMQ (reference sequence). CDR3 amino acids: CASSSMMNTEAFF. The CDR3 DNA follows: TGTGCCAGCAGCTCAATGATGAACACTGAAGCTTTCTTT. Based on the CDR3 plus reference TRBV13 and TRBJ1-1, the full variable domain is AAGVIQSPRHLIKEKRETATLKCYPIPRHDTVYWYQQGPGQDPQFLISFYEKMQSDKGSIPDRFSAQQFSDYHSELNMSSLELGDSALYFCASSSMMNTEAFFGQGTRLTVV.

Concerning this clonotype itself: A read error may produce the germline difference seen at one junction end. This rearrangement joins TRBV29-1 to TRBJ2-1, with 11 bases fitting TRBD2. The CDR3 length is 14 residues. Germline assignment: CDR1 SQVTM and CDR2 ANQGSEA. CDR3 nucleotides: TGCAGCGTTGAAAGGCTAGCGGGAGGCAATAAGCAGTTCTTC. Translating it yields CSVERLAGGNKQFF.

The CDR3 region has the DNA TGTGCCAGCAGTTTAGGCATCTACAATCAGCCCCAGCATTTT. Translation gives CASSLGIYNQPQHF. The rearrangement links TRBV12-3 or TRBV12-4 to TRBJ1-5; no firm D call. The V end was cut by 1 base, the J end by 3 bases, with 7 bases between. The CDR3 has 14 residues.

The sample holds a few counts of this clonotype. The V gene is TRBV12-3 or TRBV12-4, the J gene TRBJ1-1, with 9 bases that match TRBD1. V was clipped by 7 bases and J by 10 bases; unmatched bases: 10. The CDR3 loop spans 13 amino acids. The DNA of the CDR3 is TGTGCCAGCACTTTCGTTCTACAGGGGGCAGCTTTCTTT. As protein: CASTFVLQGAAFF.

This clonotype was detected many times. The rearrangement joins TRBV11-2 to TRBJ1-6, with D possibly being TRBD1 (5 bases). The V end was cut by 5 bases, the J end by 11 bases, with 13 bases between. This CDR3 comprises 13 residues. Germline V lookup: CDR1 SGHAT, CDR2 FQNNGV. The CDR3 DNA follows: TGTGCCAGCAGCCCGACAGTTACAACACCCCTCCACTTT. Its protein is CASSPTVTTPLHF.

This clonotype appeared many times. The V call is TRBV12-3 or TRBV12-4, the J call TRBJ1-1; D gene uncertain. V was pared by 6 bases and J by 3 bases, with 2 bases between. There are 10 residues in the CDR3. The DNA for the CDR3 is TGTGCCAGCAGCTACACTGAAGCTTTCTTT. This encodes CASSYTEAFF.

This clonotype was counted many times. V is TRBV6-5 and J is TRBJ2-7, with a possible D match to TRBD2 (6 bases). CDR1 and CDR2 from the germline V gene are MNHEY and SVGAGI. The CDR3 spans 16 residues. V lost 0 bases, J lost 3 bases, and 15 bases lay in between. For the CDR3, the DNA is TGTGCCAGCAGTTACTCGAACCCGGGGGAGTACTACGAGCAGTACTTC. Translated, it gives CASSYSNPGEYYEQYF.

This clonotype showed up many times. The gene calls are TRBV6-2 or TRBV6-3 and TRBJ2-4; the D is unclear. In germline, CDR1 is MNHEY, CDR2 SVGEGT. The CDR3 contains 15 residues. Trimming removed 4 bases at V and 1 base at J, with 11 bases between. CDR3 sequence: CASSSRDRAKNIQYF. The CDR3 DNA reads TGTGCCAGCAGTTCACGAGACCGGGCCAAAAACATTCAGTACTTC.

The chain combines TRBV28 with TRBJ2-3, with D possibly TRBD1 on 6 matching bases. Germline CDR1 MDHEN, CDR2 SYDVKM. Trimming left V 6 bases short and J 6 bases short, with 16 bases between. The CDR3 has 14 amino acids. The CDR3: CASSTRTGMDTQYF. Here the CDR3 DNA reads TGTGCCAGCAGCACCCGAACAGGGATGGATACGCAGTATTTT.

This clonotype was counted ten times or more. The rearrangement links TRBV20-1 to TRBJ1-4; D is unresolved. Germline V lookup: CDR1 DFQATT, CDR2 SNEGSKA (reference sequence). Trimming pared 0 bases from V and 8 bases from J, leaving 16 bases between. The CDR3 contains 15 residues. CDR3 sequence (DNA): TGCAGTGCTAGAGATCGTTCGATACTGGGGGAAAAACTGTTTTTT. Residues: CSARDRSILGEKLFF.

At least ten counts were recorded for this clonotype. The chain combines TRBV29-1 with TRBJ1-1; weak D call: TRBD1 (5 bases). The CDR3 extends over 12 amino acids. Between the trimmed V and J ends, which lost 4 bases and 4 bases, there was a span of 10 bases. CDR1 SQVTM and CDR2 ANQGSEA come from the germline V gene. The chain's CDR3 is CSVGGDGTEAFF. The CDR3 DNA is TGCAGCGTTGGAGGGGACGGCACTGAAGCTTTCTTT.

The rearrangement uses TRBV2 and TRBJ2-7; no reliable D call. CDR1 and CDR2 from the germline V gene are SNHLY and FYNNEI. Trimming pared 7 bases from V and 1 base from J, leaving 8 bases between. The CDR3 totals 12 residues. CDR3 nucleotides: TGTGCCAGCAATTTGGGGTCCTACGAGCAGTACTTC. This gives the protein CASNLGSYEQYF.

In its sample, this clonotype was seen a few times. The rearrangement links TRBV6-2 or TRBV6-3 to TRBJ1-2, with D unclear. The CDR3 is 14 amino acids. Per the germline V gene, CDR1 is MNHEY and CDR2 is SVGEGT. V dropped 3 bases and J dropped 4 bases, with 12 bases sitting between them. In DNA, the CDR3 is TGTGCCAGCAGTTATTTGGGCGCAACCTATGGCTACACCTTC. It translates to CASSYLGATYGYTF.

To note about this clonotype: One base away lies a much larger clone, so this may be a sequencing read error. The rearrangement joins TRBV12-3 or TRBV12-4 to TRBJ1-1, with D tentatively TRBD1 (5 bases). The CDR3 consists of 11 residues. For the CDR3, the DNA is TGTGTCAGCAGCCAGAGGGGCGAAGCTTTCTTT. This sequence encodes CVSSQRGEAFF.

V gene TRBV7-3 combines with J gene TRBJ1-5; D gene unclear. V lost 3 bases, J lost 5 bases, and 8 bases lay in between. This CDR3 contains 13 residues. CDR1 is SGHTA and CDR2 is FQGTGA in the germline V gene. In nucleotides, the CDR3 is TGTGCCAGCAGCTTGCCCCCCGATCAGCCCCAGCATTTT. This sequence encodes CASSLPPDQPQHF.

This clonotype has a count of ten or more. The gene calls are TRBV2 and TRBJ1-6, with no clear D. In germline, CDR1 is SNHLY, CDR2 FYNNEI. CDR3 size: 14 residues. V lost 4 bases and J 7 bases, leaving 11 bases between the germline ends. CDR3 region: CASSGGSGNSPLHF. The CDR3 nucleotides read TGTGCCAGCAGTGGAGGGTCAGGCAATTCACCCCTCCACTTT. Full variable domain (outside the CDR3, taken from reference TRBV2 and TRBJ1-6): EPEVTQTPSHQVTQMGQEVILRCVPISNHLYFYWYRQILGQKVEFLVSFYNNEISEKSEIFDDQFSVERPDGSNFTLKIRSTKLEDSAMYFCASSGGSGNSPLHFGNGTRLTVT.